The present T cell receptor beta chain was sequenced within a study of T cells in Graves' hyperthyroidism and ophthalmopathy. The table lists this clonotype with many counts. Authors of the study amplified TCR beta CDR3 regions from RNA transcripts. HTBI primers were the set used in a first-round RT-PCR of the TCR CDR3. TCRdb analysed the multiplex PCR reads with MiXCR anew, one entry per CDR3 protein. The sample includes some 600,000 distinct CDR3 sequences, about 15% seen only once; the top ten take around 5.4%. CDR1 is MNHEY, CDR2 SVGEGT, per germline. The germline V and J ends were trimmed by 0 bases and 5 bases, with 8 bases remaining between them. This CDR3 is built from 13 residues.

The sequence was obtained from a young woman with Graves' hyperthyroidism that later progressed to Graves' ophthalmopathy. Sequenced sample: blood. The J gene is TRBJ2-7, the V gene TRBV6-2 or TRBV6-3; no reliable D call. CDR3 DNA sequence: TGTGCCAGCAGTTACTCGATCTTAAACGAGCAGTACTTC. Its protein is CASSYSILNEQYF.